The 30 T cell receptor beta chains in this list originate from one sample, sequenced in a study of cytomegalovirus exposure and HLA in healthy donors. PCR employed 60 Vbeta and 13 Jbeta primers. The method was immunoSEQ multiplex PCR; TCRdb's version includes in-frame clones alone and lacks a portion of them. Seen here are under 200,000 clones, around 77% observed once, and the top ten hold 1%. The sequencing sample was made of PBMCs. These receptors came from a woman in her forties or fifties in good health and CMV-seropositive.

This clone was recorded a few times. This sequence joins TRBV7-9 and TRBJ2-7; D may be TRBD1 (5 bases). V lost 11 bases to trimming and J lost 2 bases, with 19 bases between them. The CDR3 runs to 14 residues. Per the germline V gene, CDR1 is SEHNR and CDR2 is FQNEAQ (reference sequence). CDR3 coding DNA: TGTGCCTGCAAGTCTCAGGGCGGCCCCTACGAGCAGTACTTC. It codes for CACKSQGGPYEQYF.

The gene calls are TRBV6-5 and TRBJ2-3, with 8 bases lining up with TRBD2. Germline trimming cut 4 bases from V and 5 bases from J; bases unmatched to any gene: 5. CDR1 MNHEY and CDR2 SVGAGI come from the germline V gene. The CDR3 is 14 amino acids. The CDR3 DNA reads as TGTGCCAGCAGTTCTCCGGGAGGGGAAGATACGCAGTATTTT. This gives the protein CASSSPGGEDTQYF.

The chain carries TRBV11-2 and TRBJ2-1; tentatively, D is TRBD1 (5 bases). V lost 2 bases and J 10 bases, leaving 21 bases between the germline ends. Germline V gene sequence: CDR1 SGHAT, CDR2 FQNNGV. The CDR3 contains 16 residues. The CDR3 nucleotides are TGTGCCAGCAGCTTACGGACAATGAGCAGTGTTACCGAGCAGTTCTTC. This codes for CASSLRTMSSVTEQFF. Using reference TRBV11-2 and TRBJ2-1 for the parts outside the CDR3, the full variable domain is EAGVAQSPRYKIIEKRQSVAFWCNPISGHATLYWYQQILGQGPKLLIQFQNNGVVDDSQLPKDRFSAERLKGVDSTLKIQPAKLEDSAVYLCASSLRTMSSVTEQFFGPGTRLTVL.

The chain has TRBV7-9 and TRBJ2-7; the D gene is possibly TRBD1 (5 bases). CDR1 is SEHNR and CDR2 is FQNEAQ in the germline V gene (reference sequence). The CDR3 has 16 amino acids. The V and J ends lost 3 bases and 0 bases respectively, with 15 bases between them. CDR3 nucleotides: TGTGCCAGCAGCTTCCCCCAGGGATACAGCTCCTACGAGCAGTACTTC. Translating it yields CASSFPQGYSSYEQYF. Based on the CDR3 plus reference TRBV7-9 and TRBJ2-7, the full variable domain is DTGVSQNPRHKITKRGQNVTFRCDPISEHNRLYWYRQTLGQGPEFLTYFQNEAQLEKSRLLSDRFSAERPKGSFSTLEIQRTEQGDSAMYLCASSFPQGYSSYEQYFGPGTRLTVT.

J is TRBJ1-6 and V is TRBV5-1, with D perhaps matching TRBD1 (6 bases). The CDR3 spans 14 residues. From germline, CDR1 is SGHRS and CDR2 YFSETQ. Trimming stripped 0 bases from V and 6 bases from J, with 7 bases between. In DNA form, the CDR3 reads TGCGCCAGCAGCTTGGCAGGGGCTAATTCACCCCTCCACTTT. It yields the protein CASSLAGANSPLHF.

This chain joins TRBV20-1 and TRBJ1-1; D not resolved. Germline-derived CDR1 and CDR2 are DFQATT and SNEGSKA (reference sequence). Trimming stripped 0 bases from V and 4 bases from J, with 3 bases between. This CDR3 comprises 11 residues. The CDR3 spells CSARDRTEAFF. CDR3 bases: TGCAGTGCTAGAGATCGCACTGAAGCTTTCTTT.

With respect to this clone: Since the CDR3 does not end with the conserved phenylalanine or tryptophan, this likely comes from a read error. The chain links TRBV7-2 to TRBJ1-2, with a tentative D call TRBD1 (5 bases). Germline CDR1 reads SGHTA; CDR2 reads FQGNSA. With 5 bases removed from V and 5 bases from J, the gap between germline ends came to 24 bases. The CDR3 consists of 17 residues. The CDR3 reads CASSQKLWDSGKYGYTL. DNA for the CDR3: TGTGCCAGCAGCCAAAAGTTATGGGACTCGGGAAAATATGGCTACACCCTC.

V gene TRBV14 combines with J gene TRBJ1-1; D might be TRBD1 (5 bases). The CDR3 extends over 15 amino acids. V was trimmed by 4 bases and J by 0 bases, leaving 12 bases between them. Looked up from germline, CDR1 is SGHDN and CDR2 is FVKESK. CDR3 sequence: CASSPWKGMNTEAFF. The CDR3 DNA is TGTGCCAGCAGCCCTTGGAAGGGGATGAACACTGAAGCTTTCTTT.

The chain joins TRBV7-9 to TRBJ2-3, with 8 bases lining up with TRBD1. Germline-derived CDR1 and CDR2 are SEHNR and FQNEAQ (reference sequence). This CDR3 has 15 amino acids. V lost 3 bases and J lost 3; bases outside the gene matches: 5. The CDR3 DNA is TGTGCCAGCAGCTTTTGGACAGGGACTACAGATACGCAGTATTTT. Amino acid sequence: CASSFWTGTTDTQYF.

The rearrangement links TRBV5-1 to TRBJ1-1, with 7 bases fitting TRBD1. The CDR3 runs to 16 residues. V lost 2 bases, J lost 1 base, and 8 bases stayed unmatched. CDR1 and CDR2 (germline): SGHRS, YFSETQ. This CDR3 reads CASSLTPGQKNTEAFF. The CDR3 nucleotides are TGCGCCAGCAGCTTAACACCGGGACAGAAGAACACTGAAGCTTTCTTT.

In this sample, this clone turned up a few times. The chain carries TRBV6-5 and TRBJ1-1, with D maybe TRBD1 (5 bases). Germline CDR1 MNHEY, CDR2 SVGAGI. There are 16 residues in the CDR3. V shed 2 bases and J shed 3 bases, with 16 bases lying between them. The CDR3 DNA sequence: TGTGCCAGCAGTTACCAGCAGGGTCTGTGGGACACTGAAGCTTTCTTT. Protein product: CASSYQQGLWDTEAFF.

V and J are TRBV15 and TRBJ1-3; 11 bases match TRBD1. The V and J ends lost 4 bases and 4 bases, in that order; junction bases with no gene match: 15. The germline gives CDR1 LNHNV, CDR2 YYDKDF (reference sequence). The CDR3 runs 19 residues. CDR3 nucleotides: TGTGCCACCAGCACCACTACGACGGGACAGGGGGTGTGGGGAAACACCATATATTTT. It translates to CATSTTTTGQGVWGNTIYF.

The chain has TRBV28 and TRBJ1-2; a weak D match, TRBD1 (5 bases). V was trimmed by 5 bases and J by 5 bases, leaving 12 bases between them. Germline V CDR1 and CDR2: MDHEN, SYDVKM. The CDR3 length is 13 residues. The CDR3 nucleotides read TGTGCCAGCAGTCCACTCGGGGGTTATGGCTACACCTTC. It is translated as CASSPLGGYGYTF.

J is TRBJ2-1 and V is TRBV11-2, with D possibly matching TRBD1 (6 bases). The CDR3 extends over 12 amino acids. Germline values: CDR1 SGHAT, CDR2 FQNNGV. V was shortened by 8 bases and J by 8 bases, with 13 bases between the two germline ends. The CDR3 nucleotides read TGTGCCAGCTCAACAGGGTGGCATGAGCAGTTCTTC. Amino acids: CASSTGWHEQFF.

This chain uses TRBV7-9 with TRBJ2-3, with TRBD2 matching 14 bases. Germline V gene lookup returns CDR1 SEHNR and CDR2 FQNEAQ (reference sequence). This CDR3 is built from 17 residues. J lost 2 bases, V lost 5 bases, and 6 bases had no gene match. The CDR3 region is CASSRTSGGRTTDTQYF. CDR3 DNA: TGTGCCAGCAGCCGGACTAGCGGGGGGAGAACCACAGATACGCAGTATTTT.

The chain is built from TRBV10-1 and TRBJ2-7, with 9 nucleotides matching TRBD1. The V gene end was trimmed by 2 bases and the J gene end by 5 bases; junction bases not matched to a gene: 10. The CDR3 runs to 16 residues. The V gene's germline CDR1 is WNHNN and CDR2 SYGVQD (reference sequence). CDR3: CASSETSGTGPHEQYF. The CDR3 nucleotides read TGCGCCAGCAGTGAGACTTCCGGGACAGGGCCCCACGAGCAGTACTTC.

This rearrangement joins TRBV7-2 to TRBJ1-6; D uncertain. Per the germline V gene, CDR1 is SGHTA and CDR2 is FQGNSA. The CDR3 extends over 14 amino acids. Trimming took 8 bases from V and 9 from J, leaving 17 bases between them. CDR3 region: CASGPRSRGSPLHF. The CDR3 DNA reads as TGTGCCAGCGGTCCCAGGTCGCGGGGTTCACCCCTCCACTTT.

The chain employs TRBV29-1 and TRBJ1-4, with unresolved D. This CDR3 spans 13 amino acids. Trimming took off 4 bases at V and 3 bases at J, with 9 bases between the two ends. Looked up from germline, CDR1 is SQVTM and CDR2 is ANQGSEA. The CDR3 spells CSVAMGANEKLFF. In DNA form, the CDR3 reads TGCAGCGTTGCGATGGGAGCTAATGAAAAACTGTTTTTT.

This chain links TRBV5-6 with TRBJ1-2; D remains ambiguous. The CDR3 extends over 12 amino acids. Between the trimmed V and J ends, which lost 0 bases and 8 bases, there was a span of 8 bases. Germline lookup yields CDR1 SGHDT and CDR2 YYEEEE. CDR3 bases: TGTGCCAGCAGCTTGGGAGGAAGAGGCTACACCTTC. Protein product: CASSLGGRGYTF.

The gene calls are TRBV5-1 and TRBJ1-6; the match to TRBD1 covers 7 bases. This CDR3 comprises 12 residues. V gave up 9 bases and J gave up 6 bases; unmatched junction bases: 3. Per the germline V gene, CDR1 is SGHRS and CDR2 is YFSETQ. This CDR3 is CATRDSNSPLHF. The CDR3 coding sequence is TGCGCCACGAGGGACAGTAATTCACCCCTCCACTTT.

As DNA, the CDR3 is TGCGCCAGCAGCTTGGGTGAGGGGCCACAGGGCACAACTAATGAAAAACTGTTTTTT. Encoded protein: CASSLGEGPQGTTNEKLFF. The chain employs TRBV5-1 and TRBJ1-4, with TRBD1 as a possible D gene (6 bases). Per germline, CDR1 SGHRS and CDR2 YFSETQ. The CDR3 has 19 residues. Trimming removed 0 bases from V and 0 bases from J, with 18 bases in between.

The chain employs TRBV7-9 and TRBJ1-2, with D possibly TRBD1 on 5 matching bases. The germline V gene has CDR1 SEHNR and CDR2 FQNEAQ (reference sequence). CDR3 size: 16 residues. V was trimmed by 5 bases and J by 5 bases, leaving 21 bases between them. This CDR3 reads CASSRHGAVELYGYTF. DNA for the CDR3: TGTGCCAGCAGCCGACATGGGGCAGTGGAACTATATGGCTACACCTTC.

This sequence joins TRBV11-3 and TRBJ1-1, with TRBD1 matching 10 bases. The ends lost 4 bases at V and 8 bases at J; junction bases unmatched: 4. The CDR3 consists of 13 residues. In germline, CDR1 is SGHNT, CDR2 YENEEA. CDR3: CASSSRTGGEAFF. In DNA form, the CDR3 reads TGTGCCAGCAGCTCGCGGACAGGGGGAGAAGCTTTCTTT.

This clone was observed a single time. The chain employs TRBV11-2 and TRBJ2-7; 10 bases are shared with TRBD1. Trimming at V came to 6 bases and at J to 4 bases, leaving 6 bases not matched to a gene. The germline gives CDR1 SGHAT, CDR2 FQNNGV. This CDR3 spans 14 amino acids. The CDR3 nucleotides are TGTGCCAGCAGAGGACAGGGGGTTACTTACGAGCAGTACTTC. Translated, it gives CASRGQGVTYEQYF.

The sample holds a few counts of this clone. The rearrangement uses TRBV18 and TRBJ1-1, with 7 bases aligning to TRBD1. The junction had 5 bases not matched to a gene; V was cut back by 2 bases and J by 2 bases. The CDR3 loop spans 15 amino acids. CDR1 KGHSH and CDR2 LQKENI come from the germline V gene. CDR3 in amino acids: CASSPGNRGNTEAFF. The DNA for the CDR3 is TGTGCCAGCTCACCAGGAAACAGGGGTAACACTGAAGCTTTCTTT.

V and J are TRBV6-6 and TRBJ2-6; D is perhaps TRBD1 (5 bases). Trimming took off 6 bases at V and 0 bases at J, with 9 bases between the two ends. Germline assignment: CDR1 MNHNY and CDR2 SVGAGI (reference sequence). This CDR3 region has 15 residues. Here the CDR3 DNA reads TGTGCCAGCAGCACCACAGGCTCTGGGGCCAACGTCCTGACTTTC. This sequence encodes CASSTTGSGANVLTF.

The V gene is TRBV7-2, the J gene TRBJ2-4, with a weak D call TRBD1 (5 bases). This CDR3 has 15 amino acids. Germline V gene sequence: CDR1 SGHTA, CDR2 FQGNSA. V shed 1 base and J shed 7 bases, with 14 bases lying between them. CDR3 bases: TGTGCCAGCAGCTTAGGATCTGGGCCAGGGAACATTCAGTACTTC. This translates into CASSLGSGPGNIQYF.

This clone was counted once. The gene calls are TRBV9 and TRBJ1-6, with 7 bases that match TRBD1. Germline CDR1 reads SGDLS; CDR2 reads YYNGEE. This CDR3 comprises 15 residues. The trim removed 4 bases at V and 9 bases at J, leaving 10 bases unmatched. Written as DNA, the CDR3 is TGTGCCAGCAGCTCCACCGGGACAGAGGGTTCACCCCTCCACTTT. This gives the protein CASSSTGTEGSPLHF.

This clone was seen more than once but under ten times. The rearrangement links TRBV5-1 to TRBJ1-2; possibly TRBD1 for D (6 bases). V was clipped by 6 bases and J by 3 bases, with 15 bases between them. There are 14 residues in the CDR3. CDR1 SGHRS and CDR2 YFSETQ come from the germline V gene. The CDR3 DNA sequence: TGCGCCAGCACACACCAAGGGGGAGACTATGGCTACACCTTC. This codes for CASTHQGGDYGYTF.

The V gene is TRBV7-9, the J gene TRBJ2-7, with 7 bases aligning to TRBD2. In germline, CDR1 is SEHNR, CDR2 FQNEAQ (reference sequence). The CDR3 consists of 15 residues. V lost 1 base and J lost 6; bases outside the gene matches: 9. The CDR3 is CASSLGIGAGSEQYF. CDR3 nucleotides: TGTGCCAGCAGCTTAGGGATCGGAGCGGGAAGCGAGCAGTACTTC.